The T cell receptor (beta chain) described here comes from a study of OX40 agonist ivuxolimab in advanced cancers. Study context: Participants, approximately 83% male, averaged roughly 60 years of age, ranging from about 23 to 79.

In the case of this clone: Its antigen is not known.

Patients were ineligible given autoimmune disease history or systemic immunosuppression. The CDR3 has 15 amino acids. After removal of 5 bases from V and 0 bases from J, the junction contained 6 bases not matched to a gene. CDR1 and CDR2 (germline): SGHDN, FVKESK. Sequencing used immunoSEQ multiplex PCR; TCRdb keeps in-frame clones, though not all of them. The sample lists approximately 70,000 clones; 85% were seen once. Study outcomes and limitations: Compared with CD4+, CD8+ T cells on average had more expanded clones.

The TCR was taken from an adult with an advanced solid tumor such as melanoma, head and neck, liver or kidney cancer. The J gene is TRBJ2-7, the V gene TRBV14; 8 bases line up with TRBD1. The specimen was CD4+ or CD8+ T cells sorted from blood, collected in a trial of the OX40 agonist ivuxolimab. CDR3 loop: CASSLGQGGSYEQYF. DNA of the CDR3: TGTGCCAGCAGCTTAGGACAGGGTGGCTCCTACGAGCAGTACTTC.